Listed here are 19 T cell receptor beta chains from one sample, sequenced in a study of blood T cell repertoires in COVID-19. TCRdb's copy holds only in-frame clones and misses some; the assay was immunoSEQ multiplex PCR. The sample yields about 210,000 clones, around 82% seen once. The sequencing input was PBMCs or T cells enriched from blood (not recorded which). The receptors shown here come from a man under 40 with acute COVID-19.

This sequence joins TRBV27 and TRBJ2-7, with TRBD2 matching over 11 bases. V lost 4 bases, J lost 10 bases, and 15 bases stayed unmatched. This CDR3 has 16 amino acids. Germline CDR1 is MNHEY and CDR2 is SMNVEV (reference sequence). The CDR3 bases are TGTGCCAGCAGTTCCACTCTAGCGGGGGGCCCAAAGTATCAGTACTTC. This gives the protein CASSSTLAGGPKYQYF.

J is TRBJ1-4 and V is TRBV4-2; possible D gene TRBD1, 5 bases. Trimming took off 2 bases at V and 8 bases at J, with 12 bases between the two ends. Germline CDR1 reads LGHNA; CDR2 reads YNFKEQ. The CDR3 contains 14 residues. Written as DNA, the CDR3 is TGTGCCAGCAGCCAATCAGTCGGGGGGGAAAAACTGTTTTTT. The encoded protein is CASSQSVGGEKLFF.

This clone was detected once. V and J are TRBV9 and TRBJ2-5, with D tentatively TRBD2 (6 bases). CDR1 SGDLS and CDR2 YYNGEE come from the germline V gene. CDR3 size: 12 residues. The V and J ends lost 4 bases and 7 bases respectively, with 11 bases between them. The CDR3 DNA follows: TGTGCCAGCAGCCCCAACGGGGGGACCCAGTACTTC. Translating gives CASSPNGGTQYF.

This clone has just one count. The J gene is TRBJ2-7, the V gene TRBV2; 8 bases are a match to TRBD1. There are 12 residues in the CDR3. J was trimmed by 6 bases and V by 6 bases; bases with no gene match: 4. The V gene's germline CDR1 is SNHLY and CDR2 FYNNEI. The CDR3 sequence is CASRFGQGEQYF. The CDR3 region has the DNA TGTGCCAGCAGATTCGGACAGGGCGAGCAGTACTTC.

The CDR3 spells CASSDLDSLGSTDTQYF. For the CDR3, the DNA is TGTGCCAGCAGTGATCTGGACAGTTTGGGTTCCACAGATACGCAGTATTTT. The chain carries TRBV28 and TRBJ2-3; D may be TRBD1 (6 bases). V was clipped by 5 bases and J by 2 bases, with 20 bases between them. CDR3 size: 17 residues. Looked up from germline, CDR1 is MDHEN and CDR2 is SYDVKM.

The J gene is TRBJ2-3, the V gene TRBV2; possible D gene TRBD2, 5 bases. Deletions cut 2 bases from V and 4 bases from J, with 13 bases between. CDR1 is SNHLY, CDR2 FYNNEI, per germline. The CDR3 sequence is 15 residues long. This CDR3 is CASSETSPTPDTQYF. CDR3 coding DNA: TGTGCCAGCAGTGAAACTAGTCCTACCCCAGATACGCAGTATTTT. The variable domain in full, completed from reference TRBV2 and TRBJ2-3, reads EPEVTQTPSHQVTQMGQEVILRCVPISNHLYFYWYRQILGQKVEFLVSFYNNEISEKSEIFDDQFSVERPDGSNFTLKIRSTKLEDSAMYFCASSETSPTPDTQYFGPGTRLTVL.

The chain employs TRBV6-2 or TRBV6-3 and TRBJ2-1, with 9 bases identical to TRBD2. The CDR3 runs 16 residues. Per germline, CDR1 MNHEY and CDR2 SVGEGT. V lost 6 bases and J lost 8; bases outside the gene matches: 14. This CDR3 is CASSPLVAGARDEQFF. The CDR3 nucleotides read TGTGCCAGCAGCCCCTTGGTAGCGGGGGCGAGGGATGAGCAGTTCTTC.

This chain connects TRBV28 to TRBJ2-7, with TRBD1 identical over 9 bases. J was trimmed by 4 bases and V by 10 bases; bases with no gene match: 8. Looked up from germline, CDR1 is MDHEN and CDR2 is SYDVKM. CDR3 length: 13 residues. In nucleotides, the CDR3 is TGTGCCACCGCGGGACAGGGTGGATACGAGCAGTACTTC. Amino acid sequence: CATAGQGGYEQYF.

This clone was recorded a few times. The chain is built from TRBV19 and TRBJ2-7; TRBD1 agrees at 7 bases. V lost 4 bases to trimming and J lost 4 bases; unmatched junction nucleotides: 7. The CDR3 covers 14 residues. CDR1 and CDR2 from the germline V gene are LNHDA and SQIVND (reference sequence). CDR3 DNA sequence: TGTGCCAGTAGTACAAACAGGGGCCGTTACGAGCAGTACTTC. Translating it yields CASSTNRGRYEQYF.

This CDR3 reads CASSDGTARSSYNSPLHF. The CDR3 DNA is TGTGCCAGCAGTGACGGGACAGCAAGGAGCTCCTATAATTCACCCCTCCACTTT. This chain connects TRBV9 to TRBJ1-6; 7 nucleotides line up with TRBD1. Germline CDR1 reads SGDLS; CDR2 reads YYNGEE. V shed 5 bases, J shed 0 bases, and the junction held 11 bases outside the gene matches. This CDR3 spans 18 amino acids.

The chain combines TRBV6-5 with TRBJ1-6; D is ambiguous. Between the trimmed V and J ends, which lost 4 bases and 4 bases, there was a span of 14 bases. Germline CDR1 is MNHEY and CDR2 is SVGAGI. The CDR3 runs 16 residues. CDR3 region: CASSSGRMLYNSPLHF. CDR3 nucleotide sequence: TGTGCCAGCAGTTCGGGGAGGATGCTGTATAATTCACCCCTCCACTTT.

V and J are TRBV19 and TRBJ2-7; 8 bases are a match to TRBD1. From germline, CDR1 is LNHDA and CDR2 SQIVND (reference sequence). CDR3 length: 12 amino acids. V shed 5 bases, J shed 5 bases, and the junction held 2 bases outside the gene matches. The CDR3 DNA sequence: TGTGCCAGTAGTTCGACAGGGGACGAGCAGTACTTC. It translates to CASSSTGDEQYF.

CDR3 sequence: CASSLGGYGGYTF. For the CDR3, the DNA is TGTGCCAGCAGCCTCGGTGGTTATGGTGGCTACACCTTC. The chain employs TRBV7-2 and TRBJ1-2; no definite D call. V was trimmed by 5 bases and J by 7 bases, leaving 14 bases between them. CDR3 length: 13 residues. The germline V gene has CDR1 SGHTA and CDR2 FQGNSA.

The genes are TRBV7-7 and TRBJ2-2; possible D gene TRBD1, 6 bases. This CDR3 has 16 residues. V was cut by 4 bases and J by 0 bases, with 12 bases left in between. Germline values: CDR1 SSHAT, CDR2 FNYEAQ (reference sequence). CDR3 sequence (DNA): TGTGCCAGCAGCTCCTACAGGGCCCCGAACACCGGGGAGCTGTTTTTT. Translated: CASSSYRAPNTGELFF.

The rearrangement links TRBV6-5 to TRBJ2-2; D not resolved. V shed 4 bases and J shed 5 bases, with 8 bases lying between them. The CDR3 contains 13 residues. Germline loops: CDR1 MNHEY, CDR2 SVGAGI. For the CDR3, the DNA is TGTGCCAGCAGTTTCGAGAGTACCGGGGAGCTGTTTTTT. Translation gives CASSFESTGELFF.

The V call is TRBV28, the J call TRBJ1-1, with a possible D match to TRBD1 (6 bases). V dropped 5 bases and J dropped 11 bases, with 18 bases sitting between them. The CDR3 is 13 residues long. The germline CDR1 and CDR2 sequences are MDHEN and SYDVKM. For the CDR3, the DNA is TGTGCCAGCAGTACACTACAGGGCGCTCGGGCTTTCTTT. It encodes CASSTLQGARAFF.

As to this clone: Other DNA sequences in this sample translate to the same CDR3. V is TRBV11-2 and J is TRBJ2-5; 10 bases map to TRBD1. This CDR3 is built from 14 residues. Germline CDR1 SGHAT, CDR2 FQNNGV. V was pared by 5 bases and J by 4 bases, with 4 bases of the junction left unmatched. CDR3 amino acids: CASSRQGAGETQYF. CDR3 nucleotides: TGTGCCAGCAGCCGACAGGGGGCGGGAGAGACCCAGTACTTC. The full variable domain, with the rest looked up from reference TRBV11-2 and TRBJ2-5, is EAGVAQSPRYKIIEKRQSVAFWCNPISGHATLYWYQQILGQGPKLLIQFQNNGVVDDSQLPKDRFSAERLKGVDSTLKIQPAKLEDSAVYLCASSRQGAGETQYFGPGTRLLVL.

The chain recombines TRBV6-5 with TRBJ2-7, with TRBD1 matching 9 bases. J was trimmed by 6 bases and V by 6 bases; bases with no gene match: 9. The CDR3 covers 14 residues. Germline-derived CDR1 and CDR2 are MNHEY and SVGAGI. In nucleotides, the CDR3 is TGTGCCAGCAGGGCCGGGACAGGGCCTCTCGAGCAGTACTTC. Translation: CASRAGTGPLEQYF.

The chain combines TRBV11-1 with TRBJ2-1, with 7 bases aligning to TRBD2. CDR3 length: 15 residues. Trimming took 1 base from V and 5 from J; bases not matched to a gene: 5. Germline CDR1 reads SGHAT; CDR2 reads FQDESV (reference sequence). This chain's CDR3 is CASSLDGGGNNEQFF. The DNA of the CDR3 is TGTGCCAGCAGCTTAGACGGCGGGGGAAACAATGAGCAGTTCTTC.